This T cell receptor (beta chain) stems from a study of T cell responses to AZD1222 COVID-19 vaccine. Regarding the study as a whole: Repertoire samples came only from after the peak T cell response. Researchers report vaccine-associated CD4 TCRs spanning spike, with dominance at 160-218 and 743-854. Baseline antibody screening turned up just a handful of seropositive AZD1222 recipients. The donors showed a predominance of white British ancestry and of females, with possible underestimation of clonal diversity.

On this clone itself: Antigen: not known.

Method: immunoSEQ multiplex PCR; TCRdb's copy keeps in-frame clones and lacks some. Here the sample spans about 130,000 clones, under 90% being singletons. The specimen was peripheral blood, collected on day 0 of AZD1222 vaccination. The source is an adult in good health.

The CDR3 loop is CASSATSGRRTDTQYF. CDR3 DNA: TGTGCCAGCAGCGCGACTAGCGGAAGAAGAACAGATACGCAGTATTTT. This rearrangement joins TRBV2 to TRBJ2-3; the match to TRBD2 covers 9 bases. The CDR3 is 16 amino acids. CDR1 is SNHLY and CDR2 is FYNNEI in the germline V gene. Trimming took 6 bases from V and 3 from J; bases not matched to a gene: 10.